This is a list of T cell receptor beta chains from one sample in a study of T-cell reconstitution after alpha-beta-depleted transplantation in children. TCRdb ran MiXCR on the PCR reads and lists one entry per CDR3 protein. The top ten clones hold less than 8% of a sample with 200,000 to 250,000 distinct CDR3 sequences, roughly 7.7% of them seen once. This specimen consisted of PBMCs, mostly from graft donor cells, obtained 180 days after TCRalphabeta/CD19-depleted stem cell transplant. These receptors came from a male patient aged 5 to 17 who had a stem cell transplant for acute lymphoblastic leukemia, so the T cells may come from the graft donor. Both conserved end residues are part of each CDR3. The D gene is left open where the match is weak. The size of a clone is reported for some rows only, either as once, few or many, or as a class for expanded clones.

>TRBV28|TRBD2|many|TRBJ2-1
TGTGCCAGCAGCTTTAGCGGGAGCTCCTACAATGAGCAGTTCTTC
CASSFSGSSYNEQFF
>TRBV19|TRBD1|many|TRBJ2-7
TGTGCCAGTAGTATTCCCGGACAGGGCTACGAGCAGTACTTC
CASSIPGQGYEQYF
>TRBV7-7|NA|many|TRBJ1-4
TGTGCCAGCAGCTTAGGTGATGAAAAACTGTTTTTT
CASSLGDEKLFF
>TRBV7-6|NA|NA|TRBJ2-5
TGTGCCAGCAGCCGAGTTGACAGGAGCCAAGAGACCCAGTACTTC
CASSRVDRSQETQYF
>TRBV6-5|NA|many|TRBJ2-7
TGTGCCAGCAGTTACAACACCTTCTCCTACGAGCAGTACTTC
CASSYNTFSYEQYF
>TRBV19|TRBD2|many|TRBJ2-7
TGTGCCAGTAGTCCCCGGGGGGGGACCCCTTCCTACGAGCAGTACTTC
CASSPRGGTPSYEQYF
>TRBV10-3|NA|many|TRBJ2-1
TGTGCCATCACCGAAAGGGGGGACAATGAGCAGTTCTTC
CAITERGDNEQFF
>TRBV4-3|NA|many|TRBJ1-6
TGCGCCAGCAGCCAAGATGCGGGACGGACTAATTCACCCCTCCACTTT
CASSQDAGRTNSPLHF
>TRBV20-1|TRBD2|many|TRBJ2-3
TGCAGTGCTAGAAGCGGGAGGGCGACGGGTACGCAGTATTTT
CSARSGRATGTQYF
>TRBV27|TRBD1|many|TRBJ2-5
TGTGCCAGCCGCATGGGACAGGGGAGGTGGCAAGAGACCCAGTACTTC
CASRMGQGRWQETQYF
>TRBV12-3/TRBV12-4|NA|many|TRBJ1-2
TGTGCCAGCAGTCTCGGAGGGGAATATGGCTACACCTTC
CASSLGGEYGYTF
>TRBV6-2/TRBV6-3|NA|many|TRBJ2-7
TGTGCCAGCAGTTCCTTGGCACCCCCCCCGTACGAGCAGTACTTC
CASSSLAPPPYEQYF
>TRBV5-1|NA|many|TRBJ2-7
TGCGCCAGCAGCTTGGACGGCCTCCCCTACGAGCAGTACTTC
CASSLDGLPYEQYF
>TRBV20-1|NA|many|TRBJ1-4
TGCAGTGCCCGTCTGGGAAAACTGTTTTTT
CSARLGKLFF
>TRBV5-1|NA|many|TRBJ1-5
TGCGCCAGCAGCTTGGATGGGGGGAGCAATCAGCCCCAGCATTTT
CASSLDGGSNQPQHF
>TRBV20-1|NA|many|TRBJ2-5
TGCAGTGCCACTAGTAGGCAGGGCCCACTTGGAGATTTGTTCGAGACCCAGTACTTC
CSATSRQGPLGDLFETQYF
>TRBV4-1|TRBD2|many|TRBJ2-5
TGCGCCAGCAGCCAAGACGAGCGAGGGCTAGCGGAAGAGACCCAGTACTTC
CASSQDERGLAEETQYF
>TRBV6-1|NA|many|TRBJ1-1
TGTGCCAGCAGTGAAGTCCGAAACACTGAAGCTTTCTTT
CASSEVRNTEAFF
>TRBV29-1|NA|many|TRBJ2-5
TGCAGCGTTGAAGGGCGGGCGTCGGGACATTGGGAGACCCAGTACTTC
CSVEGRASGHWETQYF
>TRBV5-1|NA|many|TRBJ2-5
TGCGCCAGCAGTCCCGGGACCTGGGAGACCCAGTACTTC
CASSPGTWETQYF
>TRBV6-5|TRBD1|many|TRBJ2-7
TGTGCCAGCAGCGGTCCCGGGACAGGGATCCACGAGCAGTACTTC
CASSGPGTGIHEQYF
>TRBV5-1|TRBD2|many|TRBJ2-1
TGCGCCAGCAGCCCTTCTCTGGGGGGGACTAGCGGGAGAGGTGAGCAGTTCTTC
CASSPSLGGTSGRGEQFF
>TRBV7-3|NA|NA|TRBJ1-1
TGTGCCAGCAGCTTAAGACCCACAGGGAGGGGCACTGGAGCTTTCTTT
CASSLRPTGRGTGAFF
>TRBV7-8|NA|many|TRBJ2-5
TGTGCCAGCAGCTTGAGGACGCAACTGGAGACCCAGTACTTC
CASSLRTQLETQYF
>TRBV5-1|NA|many|TRBJ2-5
TGCGCCAGCAGCTTGGTGTCGGGACAAGAGACCCAGTACTTC
CASSLVSGQETQYF
>TRBV27|TRBD1|many|TRBJ2-7
TGTGCCAGCAGTTCAAAAATCCGGGACAGGAGCTCCTACGAGCAGTACTTC
CASSSKIRDRSSYEQYF
>TRBV9|NA|many|TRBJ1-6
TGTGCCAGCAGCGTAGGGGGGTACTATAATTCACCCCTCCACTTT
CASSVGGYYNSPLHF
>TRBV5-1|TRBD2|many|TRBJ2-7
TGCGCCAGCAGCTTGGCTAGCGGGAGTTTTCGTCGGGACGAGCAGTACTTC
CASSLASGSFRRDEQYF
>TRBV27|NA|few|TRBJ2-2
TGTGCCAGCAGTCTTTCCCCGGGACCAAACACCGGGGAGCTGTTTTTT
CASSLSPGPNTGELFF
>TRBV6-5|NA|many|TRBJ1-2
TGTGCCAGCAGTTACTCGAAAGCGGCAGATGGCTACACCTTC
CASSYSKAADGYTF
>TRBV11-2|NA|NA|TRBJ2-5
TGTGCCAGCAGCTTAGAAAGGTCCAATCGGCCAAAAGAGACCCAGTACTTC
CASSLERSNRPKETQYF
>TRBV29-1|NA|many|TRBJ1-3
TGCAGCGTTGTCTTGGGGCCGACCATATATTTT
CSVVLGPTIYF
>TRBV10-3|NA|many|TRBJ2-5
TGTGCCTCGAGCCCCGCGGGGGAGACCCAGTACTTC
CASSPAGETQYF
>TRBV4-3|NA|many|TRBJ1-5
TGCGCCAGCAGCCAAGGGCGGGGGCTGGGTCAGCCCCAGCATTTT
CASSQGRGLGQPQHF
>TRBV5-5|NA|many|TRBJ1-4
TGTGCCAGCAGCTTGGGAGGGAATACTAATGAAAAACTGTTTTTT
CASSLGGNTNEKLFF
>TRBV13|TRBD1|many|TRBJ2-7
TGTGCCAGCAGCGAAGGACAGGGGGCTTCGGGGTACGAGCAGTACTTC
CASSEGQGASGYEQYF
>TRBV11-2|NA|many|TRBJ2-5
TGTGCCAGCAGCCCTAGCTTTGGAGAGACCCAGTACTTC
CASSPSFGETQYF
>TRBV20-1|TRBD2|many|TRBJ2-7
TGCAGTGCTAGTATATCACTAGCGAACTCCTACGAGCAGTACTTC
CSASISLANSYEQYF
>TRBV28|NA|many|TRBJ2-5
TGTGCCAGCAGCCCTTCCGGACATTTGGGGCCACAAGAGACCCAGTACTTC
CASSPSGHLGPQETQYF
>TRBV5-4|TRBD1|NA|TRBJ2-7
TGTGCCAGCAGCTTAGACGGGACAGCCTTACTCTCCTACGAGCAGTACTTC
CASSLDGTALLSYEQYF
>TRBV6-5|TRBD1|many|TRBJ2-5
TGTGCCAGCAGTTACCGGGGCAGGGGGCGCCCCCGGGGCCAAGAGACCCAGTACTTC
CASSYRGRGRPRGQETQYF
>TRBV4-3|TRBD2|medium-sized|TRBJ2-1
TGCGCCAGCAGCCAGGGACTAGCGGGAAATGAGCAGTTCTTC
CASSQGLAGNEQFF
>TRBV19|NA|many|TRBJ2-7
TGTGCCAGTAGTCCCTTCTACGATTACGAGCAGTACTTC
CASSPFYDYEQYF
>TRBV4-2|TRBD2|NA|TRBJ2-5
TGTGCCATCAGCCCCGGGACTAGCTGGGGTTTTTTCTGGTCGGGCCAAGAGACCCAGTACTTC
CAISPGTSWGFFWSGQETQYF
>TRBV6-5|NA|many|TRBJ2-1
TGTGCCAGCAGCCGCAAGACTTACTACAATGAGCAGTTCTTC
CASSRKTYYNEQFF
>TRBV12-3/TRBV12-4|NA|many|TRBJ2-7
TGTGCCAGCAGTTTACAAGGGGACGAGCAGTACTTC
CASSLQGDEQYF
>TRBV4-3|NA|many|TRBJ2-3
TGCGCCAGCAGCCAAGATTATCCAGGGAGAGCGGATACGCAGTATTTT
CASSQDYPGRADTQYF
>TRBV29-1|NA|many|TRBJ2-1
TGCAGCGTTGAGGCGGGACTTAACGTCGAGCAGTTCTTC
CSVEAGLNVEQFF
>TRBV5-1|TRBD2|many|TRBJ2-5
TGCGCCAGCAGCGGTAGCGGGGGGAAGGAGACCCAGTACTTC
CASSGSGGKETQYF
>TRBV4-2|TRBD2|many|TRBJ2-3
TGTGCCAGCACCAAAACTAGCGGGGAACCCACAGATACGCAGTATTTT
CASTKTSGEPTDTQYF
>TRBV11-2|NA|many|TRBJ2-2
TGTGCCAGCAGCTTAGTAGTGGACAACCTTCCAGGGACGAACACCGGGGAGCTGTTTTTT
CASSLVVDNLPGTNTGELFF
>TRBV3-1|TRBD2|many|TRBJ2-5
TGTGCCAGCAGCCCCGCGGGGGTGATAAAGAGGACCCAGTACTTC
CASSPAGVIKRTQYF
>TRBV9|NA|many|TRBJ1-1
TGTGCCAGCAGCGTATCGAGGACGGGGACTGAAGCTTTCTTT
CASSVSRTGTEAFF
>TRBV19|NA|few|TRBJ2-7
TGTGCCAGTAGTATAACTCAACATTACGAGCAGTACTTC
CASSITQHYEQYF
>TRBV7-2|NA|many|TRBJ2-3
TGTGCCAGCAGCGTATACCGGGGCACAGATACGCAGTATTTT
CASSVYRGTDTQYF